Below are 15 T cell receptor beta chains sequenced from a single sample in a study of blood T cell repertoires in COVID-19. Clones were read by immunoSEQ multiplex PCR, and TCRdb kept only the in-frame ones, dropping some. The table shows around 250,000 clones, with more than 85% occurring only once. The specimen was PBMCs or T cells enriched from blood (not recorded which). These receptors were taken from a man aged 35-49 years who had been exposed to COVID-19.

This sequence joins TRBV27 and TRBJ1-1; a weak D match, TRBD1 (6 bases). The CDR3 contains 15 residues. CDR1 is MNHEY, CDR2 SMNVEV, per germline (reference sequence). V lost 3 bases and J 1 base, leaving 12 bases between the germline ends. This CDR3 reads CASSFLGTQNTEAFF. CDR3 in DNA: TGTGCCAGCAGTTTCCTCGGGACACAGAACACTGAAGCTTTCTTT.

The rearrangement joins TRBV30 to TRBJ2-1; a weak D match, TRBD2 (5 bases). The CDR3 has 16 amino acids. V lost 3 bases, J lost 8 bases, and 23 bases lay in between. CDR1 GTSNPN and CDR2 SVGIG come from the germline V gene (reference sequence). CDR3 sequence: CAWRATNSFNQYEQFF. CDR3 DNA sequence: TGTGCCTGGAGGGCGACTAACAGTTTCAATCAGTATGAGCAGTTCTTC.

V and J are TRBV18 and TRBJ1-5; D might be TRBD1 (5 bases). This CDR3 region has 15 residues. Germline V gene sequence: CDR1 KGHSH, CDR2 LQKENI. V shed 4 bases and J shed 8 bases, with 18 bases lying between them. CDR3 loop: CASSQTFQGAEPQHF. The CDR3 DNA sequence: TGTGCCAGCTCACAAACCTTCCAGGGTGCCGAGCCCCAGCATTTT.

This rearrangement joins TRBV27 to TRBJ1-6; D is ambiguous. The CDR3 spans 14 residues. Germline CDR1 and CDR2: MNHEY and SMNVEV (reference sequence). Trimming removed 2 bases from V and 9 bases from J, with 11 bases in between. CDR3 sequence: CASSLVERSSPLHF. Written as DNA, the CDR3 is TGTGCCAGCAGTTTAGTGGAACGGAGTTCACCCCTCCACTTT.

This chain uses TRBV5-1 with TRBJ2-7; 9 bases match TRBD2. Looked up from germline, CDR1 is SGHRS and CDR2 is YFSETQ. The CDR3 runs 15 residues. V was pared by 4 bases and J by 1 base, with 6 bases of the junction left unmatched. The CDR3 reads CASSPGLASSYEQYF. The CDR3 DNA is TGCGCCAGCAGCCCCGGACTAGCGAGTTCCTACGAGCAGTACTTC.

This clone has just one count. The CDR3 nucleotides are TGTGCCAGTAGTATAGGGTCTAGCGGAAACAAAGGTGGAGAGACCCAGTACTTC. Amino acid sequence: CASSIGSSGNKGGETQYF. The chain joins TRBV19 to TRBJ2-5; 7 bases line up with TRBD2. From germline, CDR1 is LNHDA and CDR2 SQIVND (reference sequence). J was trimmed by 4 bases and V by 1 base; bases with no gene match: 15. This CDR3 comprises 18 residues.

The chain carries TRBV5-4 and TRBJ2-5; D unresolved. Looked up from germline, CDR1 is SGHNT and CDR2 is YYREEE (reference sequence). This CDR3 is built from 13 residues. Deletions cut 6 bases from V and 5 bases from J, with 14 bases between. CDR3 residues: CASTSPARETQYF. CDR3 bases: TGTGCCAGCACCTCGCCGGCGCGGGAGACCCAGTACTTC.

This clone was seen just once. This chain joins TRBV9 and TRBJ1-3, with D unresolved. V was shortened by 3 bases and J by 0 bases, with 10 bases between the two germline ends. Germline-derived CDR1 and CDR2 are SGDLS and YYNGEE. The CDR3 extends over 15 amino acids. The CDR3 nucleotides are TGTGCCAGCAGCGCCGGACTGAGCTCTGGAAACACCATATATTTT. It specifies CASSAGLSSGNTIYF.

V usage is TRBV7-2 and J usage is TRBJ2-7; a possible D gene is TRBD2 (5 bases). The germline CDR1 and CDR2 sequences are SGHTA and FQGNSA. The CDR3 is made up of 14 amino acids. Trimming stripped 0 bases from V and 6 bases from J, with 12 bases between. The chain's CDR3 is CASSLAGEPPEQYF. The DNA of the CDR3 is TGTGCCAGCAGCTTAGCGGGAGAGCCGCCCGAGCAGTACTTC.

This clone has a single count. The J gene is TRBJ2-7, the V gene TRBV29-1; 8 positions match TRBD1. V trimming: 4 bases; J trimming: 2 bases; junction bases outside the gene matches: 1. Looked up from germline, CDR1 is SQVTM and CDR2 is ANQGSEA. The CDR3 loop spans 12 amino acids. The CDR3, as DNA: TGCAGCGTTGCGGGACAGGCCTACGAGCAGTACTTC. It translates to CSVAGQAYEQYF.

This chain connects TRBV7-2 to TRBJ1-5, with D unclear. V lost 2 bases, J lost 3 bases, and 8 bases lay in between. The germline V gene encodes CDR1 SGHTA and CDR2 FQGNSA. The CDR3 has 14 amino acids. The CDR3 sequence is CASSLQATNQPQHF. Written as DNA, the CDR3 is TGTGCCAGCAGCTTACAGGCCACCAATCAGCCCCAGCATTTT.

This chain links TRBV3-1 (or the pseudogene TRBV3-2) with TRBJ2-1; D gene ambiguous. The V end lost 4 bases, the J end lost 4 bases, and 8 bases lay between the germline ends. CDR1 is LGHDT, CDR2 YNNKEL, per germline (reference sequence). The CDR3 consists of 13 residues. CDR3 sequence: CASSRDQYNEQFF. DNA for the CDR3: TGTGCCAGCAGCCGAGACCAATACAATGAGCAGTTCTTC.

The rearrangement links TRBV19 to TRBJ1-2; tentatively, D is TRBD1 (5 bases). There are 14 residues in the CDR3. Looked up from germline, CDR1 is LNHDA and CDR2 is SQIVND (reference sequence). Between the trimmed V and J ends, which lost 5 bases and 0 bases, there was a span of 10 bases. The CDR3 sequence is CASSAPTANYGYTF. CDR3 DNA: TGTGCCAGTAGTGCCCCGACAGCTAACTATGGCTACACCTTC.

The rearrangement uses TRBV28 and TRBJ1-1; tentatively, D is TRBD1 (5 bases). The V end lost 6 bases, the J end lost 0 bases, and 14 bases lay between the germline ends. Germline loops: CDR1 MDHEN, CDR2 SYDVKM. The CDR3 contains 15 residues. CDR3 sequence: CASRPPKQVNTEAFF. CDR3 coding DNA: TGTGCCAGCAGGCCTCCTAAACAGGTGAACACTGAAGCTTTCTTT. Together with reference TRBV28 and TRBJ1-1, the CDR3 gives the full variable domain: DVKVTQSSRYLVKRTGEKVFLECVQDMDHENMFWYRQDPGLGLRLIYFSYDVKMKEKGDIPEGYSVSREKKERFSLILESASTNQTSMYLCASRPPKQVNTEAFFGQGTRLTVV.

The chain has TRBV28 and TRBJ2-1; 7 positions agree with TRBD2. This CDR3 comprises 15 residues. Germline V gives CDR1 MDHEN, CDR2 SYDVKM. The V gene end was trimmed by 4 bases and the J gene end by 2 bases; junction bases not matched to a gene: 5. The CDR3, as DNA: TGTGCCAGCAGTTCCCTAGCGGTAACCTACAATGAGCAGTTCTTC. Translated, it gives CASSSLAVTYNEQFF.